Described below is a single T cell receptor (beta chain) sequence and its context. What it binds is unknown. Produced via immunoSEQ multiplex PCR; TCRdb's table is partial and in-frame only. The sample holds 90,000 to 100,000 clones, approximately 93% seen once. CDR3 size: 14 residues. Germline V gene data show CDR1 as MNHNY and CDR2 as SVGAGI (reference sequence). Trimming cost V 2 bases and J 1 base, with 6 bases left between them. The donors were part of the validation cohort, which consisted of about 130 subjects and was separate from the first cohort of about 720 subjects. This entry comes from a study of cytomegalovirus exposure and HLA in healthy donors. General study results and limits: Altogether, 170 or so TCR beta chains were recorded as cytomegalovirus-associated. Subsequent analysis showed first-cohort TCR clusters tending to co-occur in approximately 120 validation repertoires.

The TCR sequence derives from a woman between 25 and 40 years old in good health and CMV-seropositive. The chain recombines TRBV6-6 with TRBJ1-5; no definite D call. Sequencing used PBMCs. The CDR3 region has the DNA TGTGCCAGCAGTTACCGAGAGAGCAATCAGCCCCAGCATTTT. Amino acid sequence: CASSYRESNQPQHF.